This TCR beta chain was captured in a study of T cell responses to AZD1222 COVID-19 vaccine. Profiling relied on immunoSEQ multiplex PCR, and the TCRdb table lists in-frame clones only, not all of them. The sample holds around 95,000 clones, around 90% seen once. The germline V gene has CDR1 SGHVS and CDR2 FQNEAQ. Trimming at V came to 2 bases and at J to 4 bases, leaving 3 bases not matched to a gene. This CDR3 is built from 14 residues. This TCR derives from an adult in good health. The sample was peripheral blood, taken on day 0 of AZD1222 vaccination. V usage is TRBV7-8 and J usage is TRBJ2-5, with 8 bases fitting TRBD1. CDR3 protein: CASSLTGGGETQYF. The CDR3, as DNA: TGTGCCAGCAGCTTAACAGGGGGAGGAGAGACCCAGTACTTC.